These 5 T cell receptor beta chains came from one sample sequenced in a study of blood T cell repertoires in COVID-19. Using immunoSEQ multiplex PCR, the repertoire was profiled, and TCRdb retains in-frame clones only, with some absent. The profile covers 85,000 to 120,000 clones, with almost 80% appearing a single time and approximately 9.6% taken by the ten largest. Input material: peripheral blood. Receptors were obtained from a man in his sixties with active or convalescent COVID-19.

The rearrangement uses TRBV5-8 and TRBJ1-2; perhaps TRBD1 as D (5 bases). V dropped 0 bases and J dropped 3 bases, with 12 bases sitting between them. Germline CDR1 is SGHTS and CDR2 is YDEGEE. The CDR3 spans 15 residues. The CDR3 region is CASSLGQRQHYGYTF. The CDR3 DNA reads as TGTGCCAGCAGCTTGGGACAGCGCCAACACTATGGCTACACCTTC.

This chain joins TRBV28 and TRBJ2-3, with D maybe TRBD2 (5 bases). There are 16 residues in the CDR3. The germline gives CDR1 MDHEN, CDR2 SYDVKM. V dropped 4 bases and J dropped 4 bases, with 18 bases sitting between them. The CDR3 DNA is TGTGCCAGCAGTTCCCGGACTTCCTCCCGGTCAGATACGCAGTATTTT. Amino acids: CASSSRTSSRSDTQYF.

As DNA, the CDR3 is TGTGCCACCCGTTCGGGGGCCAACGTCCTGACTTTC. Protein sequence: CATRSGANVLTF. The chain is built from TRBV24-1 and TRBJ2-6; D not resolved. The CDR3 spans 12 residues. V was pared by 9 bases and J by 4 bases, with 6 bases between. Germline V CDR1 and CDR2: KGHDR, SFDVKD.

This sequence joins TRBV27 and TRBJ1-1, with no clear D. The CDR3 sequence is 13 residues long. In germline, CDR1 is MNHEY, CDR2 SMNVEV (reference sequence). V shed 4 bases and J shed 9 bases, with 15 bases lying between them. The CDR3 region has the DNA TGTGCCAGCAGTTCTATCCGGGAAAACAAAGCTTTCTTT. Translated: CASSSIRENKAFF.

In this sample, this clone turned up once. The gene calls are TRBV19 and TRBJ1-3; possible D gene TRBD1, 5 bases. The CDR3 runs 14 residues. CDR1 and CDR2 (germline): LNHDA, SQIVND (reference sequence). Trimming took 5 bases from V and 2 from J, leaving 10 bases between them. In nucleotides, the CDR3 is TGTGCCAGTAGTCTCCAGGGAACTGGAAACACCATATATTTT. Its translation: CASSLQGTGNTIYF.